This T cell receptor (beta chain) appears in the sequencing data of a study of blood T cell repertoires in COVID-19. Under the authors' procedure: Reference gene primer amplification yielded estimated nucleated cell counts. Assay: immunoSEQ multiplex PCR; the TCRdb copy retains only in-frame clones and omits some. V, J and clone size are those of that table, while D and trimming were read from the DNA. The sample comprises fewer than 120,000 clones, 72% of which are singletons, and around 7.3% rests with the top ten. CDR1 and CDR2 (germline): SEHNR, FQNEAQ (reference sequence). Trimming took 3 bases from V and 5 from J, leaving 16 bases between them. The CDR3 runs 15 residues. This clone was recorded a few times.

The specimen sequenced was peripheral blood. V usage is TRBV7-9 and J usage is TRBJ1-1, with D perhaps matching TRBD1 (6 bases). This receptor was taken from a woman aged 55-75 years with acute or convalescent COVID-19. CDR3 sequence reads: CASSFQGIKVTEAFF. Here the CDR3 DNA reads TGTGCCAGCAGCTTTCAGGGGATTAAGGTAACTGAAGCTTTCTTT.